The rows below give T cell receptor beta chains drawn from one sample of a study of T cells in localized non-small cell lung cancer. Generated by immunoSEQ multiplex PCR, the TCRdb table keeps only in-frame clones and is missing some. The sample lists approximately 46,000 clones; around 81% were seen once. The sequences come from peripheral blood mononuclear cells, collected before any cancer treatment. The receptors originated from a man between 40 and 70 years old with stage III lung adenocarcinoma. Both conserved end residues are part of each CDR3. Each record gives: clone size, D gene, J gene, V gene, CDR3 protein, CDR3 DNA. D genes are given only for firm matches. Not every row has a clone size; where given, it reads once, few, many or a size class.

NA | NA | TRBJ1-4 | TRBV6-5 | CASSRTATNEKLFF | TGTGCCAGCAGCCGAACTGCAACTAATGAAAAACTGTTTTTT
NA | TRBD2 | TRBJ2-3 | TRBV4-1 | CASSQTASGGGTDTQYF | TGCGCCAGCAGCCAAACGGCTAGCGGGGGGGGCACAGATACGCAGTATTTT
NA | TRBD1 | TRBJ1-4 | TRBV11-2 | CASSPWSPYRDRGNEKLFF | TGTGCCAGCAGCCCGTGGAGTCCGTACCGAGACAGGGGAAATGAAAAACTGTTTTTT
NA | TRBD2 | TRBJ2-3 | TRBV6-5 | CAAAGGRGTDTQYF | TGTGCCGCGGCGGGGGGCAGGGGCACAGATACGCAGTATTTT
NA | NA | TRBJ2-3 | TRBV9 | CASSVEHLLLDTQYF | TGTGCCAGCAGCGTAGAACACCTGCTTTTGGATACGCAGTATTTT
NA | TRBD1 | TRBJ1-1 | TRBV6-5 | CASSGQELLNTEAFF | TGTGCCAGCAGTGGACAGGAACTGTTGAACACTGAAGCTTTCTTT
NA | NA | TRBJ2-7 | TRBV6-5 | CASSYQGRDEQYF | TGTGCCAGCAGTTACCAGGGCAGGGACGAGCAGTACTTC
NA | TRBD2 | TRBJ2-1 | TRBV4-1 | CASSQEIAGREQFF | TGCGCCAGCAGCCAAGAGATAGCGGGGCGGGAGCAGTTCTTC
NA | NA | TRBJ2-6 | TRBV10-3 | CAISEVQGMAGANVLTF | TGTGCCATCAGTGAGGTTCAGGGGATGGCTGGGGCCAACGTCCTGACTTTC
NA | NA | TRBJ1-2 | TRBV28 | CASSLIGYYGYTF | TGTGCCAGCAGTCTAATCGGCTACTATGGCTACACCTTC
NA | NA | TRBJ1-2 | TRBV9 | CASSVAGPGYTF | TGTGCCAGCAGCGTAGCAGGGCCTGGCTACACCTTC
few | NA | TRBJ2-5 | TRBV5-5 | CASSLVWETQYF | TGTGCCAGCAGCTTGGTCTGGGAGACCCAGTACTTC
NA | NA | TRBJ2-3 | TRBV11-1 | CASSLAAVDTDTQYF | TGTGCCAGCAGCTTGGCGGCGGTGGACACAGATACGCAGTATTTT
once | NA | TRBJ1-4 | TRBV6-5 | CASSFGGKLFF | TGTGCCAGCAGTTTCGGGGGAAAACTGTTTTTT
NA | NA | TRBJ1-1 | TRBV5-1 | CASSRGKLNTEAFF | TGCGCCAGCAGCAGGGGAAAACTGAACACTGAAGCTTTCTTT
NA | NA | TRBJ2-1 | TRBV13 | CASSHLGRGDNEQFF | TGTGCCAGCAGCCACCTCGGCCGGGGCGACAATGAGCAGTTCTTC
NA | TRBD2 | TRBJ2-5 | TRBV6-6 | CASSYSPSGGETQYF | TGTGCCAGCAGTTACTCGCCTAGCGGGGGAGAGACCCAGTACTTC